The 6 T cell receptor beta chains in this list originate from one sample, sequenced in a study of blood T cell repertoires in COVID-19. Produced via immunoSEQ multiplex PCR; TCRdb's table is partial and in-frame only. This table holds 210,000 or so clones, 88% found once. Sequencing input: peripheral blood. These receptors originate from a woman aged 60-75 years with acute or convalescent COVID-19.

The J gene is TRBJ1-5, the V gene TRBV14; tentative D call: TRBD1 (5 bases). Germline-derived CDR1 and CDR2 are SGHDN and FVKESK. This CDR3 region has 13 residues. V lost 5 bases to trimming and J lost 9 bases, with 14 bases between them. As DNA, the CDR3 is TGTGCCAGCAGCGCCACGGGGGACGGGCCCCAGCATTTT. Its translation is CASSATGDGPQHF.

This rearrangement joins TRBV6-5 to TRBJ1-3; 8 positions match TRBD1. CDR1 and CDR2 (germline): MNHEY, SVGAGI. CDR3 length: 15 residues. V lost 4 bases and J lost 5; bases outside the gene matches: 7. CDR3 sequence: CASSSYGQGRNTIYF. As DNA, the CDR3 is TGTGCCAGCAGTTCGTACGGACAGGGTCGAAACACCATATATTTT.

This clone showed up just a few times. J is TRBJ1-4 and V is TRBV27; no reliable D call. The CDR3 is made up of 13 amino acids. Germline V gene lookup returns CDR1 MNHEY and CDR2 SMNVEV (reference sequence). Trimming removed 5 bases from V and 7 bases from J, with 11 bases in between. The CDR3 nucleotides are TGTGCCAGCAGTCTTAAGAGAGGTGAAAAACTGTTTTTT. Its protein is CASSLKRGEKLFF.

The chain couples TRBV6-5 to TRBJ1-6; D is ambiguous. Trimming took 6 bases from V and 5 from J, leaving 8 bases between them. Germline loops: CDR1 MNHEY, CDR2 SVGAGI. The CDR3 runs 13 residues. The CDR3 DNA reads as TGTGCCAGCAGCGACACACATAATTCACCCCTCCACTTT. This encodes CASSDTHNSPLHF.

J is TRBJ2-3 and V is TRBV30; no firm D call. Trimming stripped 0 bases from V and 1 base from J, with 5 bases between. This CDR3 has 13 residues. Per germline, CDR1 GTSNPN and CDR2 SVGIG (reference sequence). The CDR3 spells CAWSVARTDTQYF. Here the CDR3 DNA reads TGTGCCTGGAGTGTAGCCCGCACAGATACGCAGTATTTT.

The sample holds a few counts of this clone. This rearrangement joins TRBV7-9 to TRBJ1-2; D call uncertain. With 1 base removed from V and 13 bases from J, the gap between germline ends came to 16 bases. The CDR3 has 13 amino acids. Germline V gene lookup returns CDR1 SEHNR and CDR2 FQNEAQ (reference sequence). CDR3 nucleotide sequence: TGTGCCAGCAGCTTAGAAGTGCAACGGGGAGGCACCTTC. It specifies CASSLEVQRGGTF. Based on the CDR3 plus reference TRBV7-9 and TRBJ1-2, the full variable domain is DTGVSQNPRHKITKRGQNVTFRCDPISEHNRLYWYRQTLGQGPEFLTYFQNEAQLEKSRLLSDRFSAERPKGSFSTLEIQRTEQGDSAMYLCASSLEVQRGGTFGSGTRLTVV.